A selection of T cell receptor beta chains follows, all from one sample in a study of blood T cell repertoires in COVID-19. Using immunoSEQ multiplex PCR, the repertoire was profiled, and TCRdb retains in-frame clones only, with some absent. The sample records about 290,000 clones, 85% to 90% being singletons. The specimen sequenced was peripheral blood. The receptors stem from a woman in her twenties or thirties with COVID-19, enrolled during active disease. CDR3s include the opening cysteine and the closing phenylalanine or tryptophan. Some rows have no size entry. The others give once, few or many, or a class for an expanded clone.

CDR3: CAQGGGEQFF; V: TRBV5-8; size: NA; J: TRBJ2-1
CDR3: CASSIGAGRYGYTF; V: TRBV19; size: many; J: TRBJ1-2
CDR3: CASSELAGGQGTDTQYF; V: TRBV2; size: NA; J: TRBJ2-3
CDR3: CASSPGPDRVNYGYTF; V: TRBV18; size: NA; J: TRBJ1-2
CDR3: CASSYAAGLTDEQYF; V: TRBV6-6; size: NA; J: TRBJ2-7
CDR3: CASKVEGSGNTIYF; V: TRBV19; size: NA; J: TRBJ1-3
CDR3: CASSQDPGITISAFF; V: TRBV4-1; size: NA; J: TRBJ1-1
CDR3: CASVALAGGDNEQFF; V: TRBV10-2; size: NA; J: TRBJ2-1
CDR3: CASTAGPVGGYTF; V: TRBV12-3/TRBV12-4; size: NA; J: TRBJ1-2
CDR3: CASSDGPEVSNEKLFF; V: TRBV5-1; size: once; J: TRBJ1-4
CDR3: CASSQVDGGEAFF; V: TRBV4-1; size: NA; J: TRBJ1-1
CDR3: CASSQRDRVNEQFF; V: TRBV4-2; size: NA; J: TRBJ2-1
CDR3: CAWSTGGRDTQYF; V: TRBV30; size: NA; J: TRBJ2-3
CDR3: CASSLGLGADSYEQYF; V: TRBV5-4; size: NA; J: TRBJ2-7
CDR3: CASSLQGLNTEAFF; V: TRBV27; size: NA; J: TRBJ1-1
CDR3: CASSPLERLASGYTF; V: TRBV14; size: NA; J: TRBJ1-2
CDR3: CASSLREGNQPQHF; V: TRBV27; size: NA; J: TRBJ1-5
CDR3: CASSQGTAYGYTF; V: TRBV16; size: NA; J: TRBJ1-2
CDR3: CASSQDGANRVMSGYTF; V: TRBV4-1; size: NA; J: TRBJ1-2
CDR3: CASTRGNGYTF; V: TRBV30; size: NA; J: TRBJ1-2
CDR3: CASSVAQRGAYNEQFF; V: TRBV9; size: NA; J: TRBJ2-1
CDR3: CASSMSLTGQGSGKTQYF; V: TRBV19; size: many; J: TRBJ2-5
CDR3: CASSTPNSPLHF; V: TRBV9; size: once; J: TRBJ1-6
CDR3: CASSVRTGPYEQYF; V: TRBV7-2; size: NA; J: TRBJ2-7
CDR3: CAAGQGNYGYTF; V: TRBV19; size: few; J: TRBJ1-2
CDR3: CSATNPVPSF; V: TRBV20-1; size: few; J: TRBJ1-2
CDR3: CATTQDSGPYGYTF; V: TRBV15; size: NA; J: TRBJ1-2
CDR3: CASSPPWAGANEKLFF; V: TRBV7-9; size: NA; J: TRBJ1-4
CDR3: CASSLRYQGSYEQYF; V: TRBV5-5; size: once; J: TRBJ2-7
CDR3: CASTPTGSAYGYTF; V: TRBV21-1; size: NA; J: TRBJ1-2
CDR3: CASSPRDRPTNTEAFF; V: TRBV6-6; size: NA; J: TRBJ1-1
CDR3: CATSTPSTRGNQPQHF; V: TRBV15; size: NA; J: TRBJ1-5
CDR3: CASRDIKSPRSYEQYF; V: TRBV19; size: NA; J: TRBJ2-7
CDR3: CATAPLRRDRGPRGTDTQYF; V: TRBV2; size: once; J: TRBJ2-3
CDR3: CKRGRLGEAFF; V: TRBV20-1; size: NA; J: TRBJ1-1
CDR3: CASSLAKGGRDNSPLHF; V: TRBV7-9; size: NA; J: TRBJ1-6
CDR3: CASRTGGRRTEAFF; V: TRBV6-6; size: NA; J: TRBJ1-1
CDR3: CASSQDSAGDSPLHF; V: TRBV3-1/TRBV3-2; size: NA; J: TRBJ1-6
CDR3: CASSLEGLAGLGKNIQYF; V: TRBV5-1; size: NA; J: TRBJ2-4
CDR3: CASSFTSGTYEQYF; V: TRBV5-1; size: few; J: TRBJ2-7
CDR3: CASSMGGTFYEQYF; V: TRBV5-4; size: few; J: TRBJ2-7
CDR3: CSVEGNSDYEQYF; V: TRBV29-1; size: NA; J: TRBJ2-7
CDR3: CASSLSAGNEKLFF; V: TRBV27; size: once; J: TRBJ1-4
CDR3: CASSLGGHYSNQPQHF; V: TRBV5-1; size: once; J: TRBJ1-5
CDR3: CASKTDNYGYTF; V: TRBV2; size: NA; J: TRBJ1-2
CDR3: CATSRDGGLSYEQYF; V: TRBV15; size: NA; J: TRBJ2-7
CDR3: CASTTRDRGPNEQFF; V: TRBV27; size: NA; J: TRBJ2-1
CDR3: CASSGGTSGEKLFF; V: TRBV5-4; size: NA; J: TRBJ1-4
CDR3: CASSQDRETEAFF; V: TRBV4-1; size: NA; J: TRBJ1-1
CDR3: CASSLYSDGGYTF; V: TRBV7-2; size: NA; J: TRBJ1-2